The following is a T cell receptor beta chain sequence with its context. The antigen remains unidentified. Germline V gives CDR1 SGHTA, CDR2 FQGNSA. V gave up 4 bases and J gave up 1 base, with 7 bases separating them. The CDR3 extends over 13 amino acids. These data come from a study of beta chain features in type 1 diabetes. Findings and limits, study-wide: Among patients with Type 1 diabetes, TCRB CDR3s were moderately but significantly shorter in every one of the four CD4+ subsets.

The sequenced template was cDNA made from the entire isolated RNA. Using immunoSEQ multiplex PCR, the repertoire was profiled, and TCRdb retains in-frame clones only, with some absent. The profile shows 300,000 to 350,000 clones, 8% of them singletons. The sample was central memory CD4+ T cells from blood. This chain joins TRBV7-2 and TRBJ2-5, with D unresolved. This clonotype originated in a woman younger than 30 in good health. CDR3 nucleotide sequence: TGTGCCAGCAGCTCATTCTTCCAAGAGACCCAGTACTTC. Residues: CASSSFFQETQYF.